This T cell receptor beta chain was retrieved from a study of shared T cell receptors in the human thymus. This clone came up once. Trimming removed 1 base at V and 1 base at J, with 5 bases between. Per germline, CDR1 SGHRS and CDR2 YFSETQ. This CDR3 has 14 residues. The method was immunoSEQ multiplex PCR; TCRdb's version includes in-frame clones alone and lacks a portion of them. The sample carries hundreds of thousands of clones, roughly 74% recorded once. The sample was also reused in another study, on human thymus T cells. That work states: Healthy Finnish infants having corrective surgery for congenital heart defects served as donors. Resections were taken during corrective heart surgery, and the thymus tissue came from these. In thymic and blood repertoires alike, V and J usage looked biased.

The receptor's source is a boy younger than two with a congenital heart defect. The V call is TRBV5-1, the J call TRBJ2-2; D ambiguous. The sample taken for sequencing was thymocytes. The CDR3 reads CASSLPGNTGELFF. The CDR3 DNA reads as TGCGCCAGCAGCTTGCCAGGGAACACCGGGGAGCTGTTTTTT.